This TCR beta chain was obtained from a study of blood T cell repertoires in COVID-19. Participants came from about 23 US areas, aged about 18 to 89 years. In the source study's methods: Estimated nucleated cell counts came from reference gene primer amplification. Repertoires were generated with immunoSEQ multiplex PCR, while TCRdb's copy carries only in-frame clones and drops some. Clonal size and the V and J genes are those of that table, whereas D and trimming came from the DNA. The data show about 260,000 clones, around four fifths seen once. The junction had 3 bases not matched to a gene; V was cut back by 7 bases and J by 4 bases. CDR1 is SQVTM and CDR2 is ANQGSEA in the germline V gene. CDR3 length: 11 amino acids.

Sequencing was performed on PBMCs or T cells enriched from blood (not recorded which). The receptor was isolated from a man between 25 and 39 years old with acute COVID-19. This chain connects TRBV29-1 to TRBJ1-1; 7 nucleotides align to TRBD1. CDR3 DNA: TGCAGCGGGGACAGTAGCACTGAAGCTTTCTTT. Translation: CSGDSSTEAFF.